This T cell receptor beta chain was recovered during a study of T cell responses to AZD1222 COVID-19 vaccine. Germline CDR1 and CDR2: MDHEN and SYDVKM. V lost 2 bases and J lost 4, with 9 bases in between. The CDR3 has 14 residues. The assay was immunoSEQ multiplex PCR, and TCRdb's table has in-frame clones only and misses some. The sample consists of 120,000 to 150,000 clones, around 90% of them appearing once. Here the sequenced sample was peripheral blood, taken on day 0 of AZD1222 vaccination. This TCR came from an adult in good health. The chain recombines TRBV28 with TRBJ1-5; D gene unclear. The CDR3 DNA is TGTGCCAGCAGTTTAGGCGGTGAGAATCAGCCCCAGCATTTT. It encodes CASSLGGENQPQHF.